A single sample is the source of the 5 T cell receptor beta chains below, sequenced in a study of cytomegalovirus exposure and HLA in healthy donors. The PCR contained 60 Vbeta and 13 Jbeta primers. TCRdb's table, derived via immunoSEQ multiplex PCR, lists solely in-frame clones and lacks some. The data contain more than 200,000 clones, 70% to 90% of them singletons. Input material: PBMCs. All receptors come from a human donor in good health.

The CDR3 protein is CASRVQRENMEQYF. CDR3 coding DNA: TGTGCCAGCAGAGTTCAGCGGGAGAATATGGAGCAGTACTTC. J is TRBJ2-7 and V is TRBV28; 8 bases are shared with TRBD2. From germline, CDR1 is MDHEN and CDR2 SYDVKM. V shed 6 bases, J shed 7 bases, and the junction held 11 bases outside the gene matches. The CDR3 has 14 amino acids.

The chain recombines TRBV4-1 with TRBJ1-4; D gene uncertain. Per germline, CDR1 MGHRA and CDR2 YSYEKL. The CDR3 has 14 amino acids. Trimming cost V 4 bases and J 7 bases, with 13 bases left between them. This CDR3 is CASSPLPRGEKLFF. CDR3 nucleotide sequence: TGCGCCAGCAGCCCACTACCCCGGGGTGAAAAACTGTTTTTT.

This chain links TRBV7-2 with TRBJ2-7, with 9 nucleotides matching TRBD1. Germline trimming cut 5 bases from V and 4 bases from J; bases unmatched to any gene: 9. The CDR3 runs to 15 residues. Germline CDR1 reads SGHTA; CDR2 reads FQGNSA. DNA of the CDR3: TGTGCCAGCAGCCCACCACAGGGGGCGCGGTACGAGCAGTACTTC. It encodes CASSPPQGARYEQYF.

The chain has TRBV5-1 and TRBJ2-5; no definite D call. CDR1 SGHRS and CDR2 YFSETQ come from the germline V gene. V was clipped by 4 bases and J by 4 bases, with 11 bases between them. This CDR3 comprises 13 residues. The chain's CDR3 is CASSPFPGETQYF. CDR3 coding DNA: TGCGCCAGCAGCCCCTTCCCCGGAGAGACCCAGTACTTC.

The chain combines TRBV6-1 with TRBJ2-1, with TRBD1 as a possible D gene (6 bases). CDR1 and CDR2 (germline): MNHNS, SASEGT. V was clipped by 5 bases and J by 9 bases, with 11 bases between them. The CDR3 contains 12 residues. In nucleotides, the CDR3 is TGTGCCAGCAGTACCACAGGGACTGAGCAGTTCTTC. This codes for CASSTTGTEQFF.